This T cell receptor beta chain was sequenced during a study of beta chain features in type 1 diabetes. Overall study findings and caveats: Shortening that was moderate but significant affected the TCRB CDR3s of Type 1 diabetes patients in all four CD4+ subsets. Researchers cautioned that cDNA sequencing could over-represent cells with high TCR expression. The similarity of naive, central memory and Treg TCRB repertoires appeared greater among patients than among healthy donors.

Sequencing targeted expressed TCRB transcripts, as all isolated RNA had been reverse transcribed. Assay: immunoSEQ multiplex PCR; the TCRdb copy retains only in-frame clones and omits some. The sample includes 400,000 to 600,000 clones, about 32% of them seen just once. This clone was detected a few times. Its specificity is not known. Sequences were obtained from naive CD4+ T cells from blood. The clonotype originates from a man aged 18 to 29 in good health.

The CDR3 reads CASIQGLETNEKLFF. CDR3 bases: TGTGCCAGCATACAGGGGCTTGAAACTAATGAAAAACTGTTTTTT. This chain joins TRBV7-9 and TRBJ1-4, with TRBD1 matching over 7 bases. This CDR3 spans 15 amino acids. Trimming removed 7 bases from V and 1 base from J; junction bases left unmatched: 6. Germline lookup yields CDR1 SEHNR and CDR2 FQNEAQ (reference sequence).